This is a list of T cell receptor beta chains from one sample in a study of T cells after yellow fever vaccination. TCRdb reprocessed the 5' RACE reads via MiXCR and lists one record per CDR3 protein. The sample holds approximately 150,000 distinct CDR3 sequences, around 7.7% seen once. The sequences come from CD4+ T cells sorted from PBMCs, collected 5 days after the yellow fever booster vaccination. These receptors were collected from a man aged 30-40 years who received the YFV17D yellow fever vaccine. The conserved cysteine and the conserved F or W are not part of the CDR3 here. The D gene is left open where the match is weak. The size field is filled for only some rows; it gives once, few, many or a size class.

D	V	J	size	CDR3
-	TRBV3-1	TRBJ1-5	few	ASSQEGRAENQPQH
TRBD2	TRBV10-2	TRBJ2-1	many	ASQGGSLGDNEQF
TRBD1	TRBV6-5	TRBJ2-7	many	ASSYAYGDRAYEQY
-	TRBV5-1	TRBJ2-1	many	ASSLTDNEQF
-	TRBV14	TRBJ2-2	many	ASSQAGVVAGELF
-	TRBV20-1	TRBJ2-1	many	SARGGGNYNEQF
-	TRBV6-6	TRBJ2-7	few	ASRLQAAEQY
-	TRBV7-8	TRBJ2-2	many	ASSSREGHGELF
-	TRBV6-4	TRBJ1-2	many	ASSDRWGGYT
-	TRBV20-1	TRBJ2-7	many	SASLDPSSGEQY
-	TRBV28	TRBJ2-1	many	ASSPGSSYNEQF
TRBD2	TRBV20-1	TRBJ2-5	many	SARLAGAGETQY
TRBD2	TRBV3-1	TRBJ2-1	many	ASSGTSGSFGEQF
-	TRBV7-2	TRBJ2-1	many	ASSLSHEQF
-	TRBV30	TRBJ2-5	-	AWSVYGQETQY
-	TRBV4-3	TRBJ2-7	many	ASSQVAGRTYEQY
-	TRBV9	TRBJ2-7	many	ASSREGDSRYEQY
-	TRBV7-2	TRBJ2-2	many	ASSWTEVAVTGELF
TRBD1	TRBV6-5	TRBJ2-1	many	ASSYLTGTGSYNEQF
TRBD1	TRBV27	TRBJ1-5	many	ASSGTVSNQPQH
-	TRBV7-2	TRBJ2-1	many	ASSPGDPSYNEQF
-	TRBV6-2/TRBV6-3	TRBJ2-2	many	ASTRGQYTGELF
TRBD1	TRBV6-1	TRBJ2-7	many	ASSLTGGSSYEQY